These T cell receptor beta chains were read from a single sample in a study of Graves' ophthalmopathy and Graves' hyperthyroidism. TCRdb fed the multiplex PCR reads into MiXCR, producing one record per CDR3 protein. In the table there are 340,000 or so distinct CDR3 sequences, roughly a sixth of which are singletons. Input material: peripheral blood. The receptors derive from an adult man with Graves' ophthalmopathy. CDR3s include the opening cysteine and the closing phenylalanine or tryptophan. A D gene is named only where the DNA matches it firmly. The size field reads how often the clone was seen (once, few, many) or a class if it is expanded.

abundance	v_gene	j_gene	d_gene	CDR3aa	CDR3nt
many	TRBV11-1	TRBJ2-1	TRBD1	CASSPDRGRPPGNEQFF	TGTGCCAGCAGTCCTGACAGGGGGCGCCCCCCGGGGAATGAGCAGTTCTTC
many	TRBV19	TRBJ2-5	.	CASSTRTVEQETQYF	TGTGCCAGTAGTACCCGGACAGTGGAGCAAGAGACCCAGTACTTC
many	TRBV30	TRBJ1-1	TRBD1	CAWNPTGTVAFF	TGTGCCTGGAATCCAACTGGGACAGTGGCTTTCTTT
many	TRBV24-1	TRBJ1-6	TRBD1	CAAGQGDSPLHF	TGTGCCGCCGGGCAGGGGGATTCACCCCTCCACTTT
many	TRBV2	TRBJ1-6	TRBD1	CASRDRGGNSPLHF	TGTGCCAGCAGAGACAGGGGCGGCAATTCACCCCTCCACTTT
many	TRBV6-2/TRBV6-3	TRBJ1-6	.	CASSYPAGSENSPLHF	TGTGCCAGCAGTTACCCAGCGGGCAGCGAGAATTCACCCCTCCACTTT
many	TRBV11-1	TRBJ2-5	.	CASSLAFPVAGQETQYF	TGTGCCAGCAGCTTAGCTTTCCCCGTGGCTGGCCAAGAGACCCAGTACTTC
many	TRBV6-5	TRBJ2-7	TRBD1	CASSYTGTGTYEQYF	TGTGCCAGCAGTTACACCGGGACAGGGACCTACGAGCAGTACTTC
many	TRBV20-1	TRBJ2-7	TRBD2	CSARPKPGTTIYEQYF	TGCAGTGCTAGACCCAAGCCCGGGACTACAATCTACGAGCAGTACTTC
many	TRBV20-1	TRBJ2-7	.	CSATDRLGQYF	TGCAGTGCCACCGACAGGCTGGGGCAGTACTTC
many	TRBV20-1	TRBJ2-5	TRBD2	CSAAPGTSGRQETQYF	TGCAGTGCTGCACCTGGGACTAGCGGGCGGCAAGAGACCCAGTACTTC